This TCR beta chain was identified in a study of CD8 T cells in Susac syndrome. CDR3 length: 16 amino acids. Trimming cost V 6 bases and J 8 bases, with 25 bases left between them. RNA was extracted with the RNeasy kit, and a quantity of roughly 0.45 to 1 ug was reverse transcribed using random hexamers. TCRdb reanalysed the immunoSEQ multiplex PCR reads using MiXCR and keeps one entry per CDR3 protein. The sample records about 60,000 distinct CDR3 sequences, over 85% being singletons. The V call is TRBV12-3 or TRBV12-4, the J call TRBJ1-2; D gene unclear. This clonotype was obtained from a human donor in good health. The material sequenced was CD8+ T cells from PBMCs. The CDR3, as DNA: TGTGCCAGCAGCCACTTCTACCCTAGCATAACTATGGGCTACACCTTC. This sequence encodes CASSHFYPSITMGYTF.